Described below is a single T cell receptor beta chain sequence and its context. Here immunoSEQ multiplex PCR was the method, and the copy in TCRdb shows in-frame clones only, minus some. The sample yields around 180,000 clones, roughly nine tenths seen once. The sample originates from a study of blood T cell repertoires in COVID-19. Study at large: Material from acute and convalescent COVID-19 was sourced from the United States, Italy and Spain.

Sequencing used peripheral blood. This receptor was identified in a man in his 70s with active or convalescent COVID-19.

In nucleotides, the CDR3 is TGTGCCAGCAGCCCAGGTGATACACGATTGCATGAAGCTTTCTTT. It yields the protein CASSPGDTRLHEAFF. The chain has TRBV9 and TRBJ1-1; D gene uncertain. The CDR3 extends over 15 amino acids. The V end was cut by 4 bases, the J end by 7 bases, with 20 bases between. Germline V CDR1 and CDR2: SGDLS, YYNGEE.